The entry below gives a single T cell receptor (beta chain) sequence along with its context. The clone's antigen remains unknown. No clone much larger than this one lies a single base away; base qualities are absent. The data stem from a study of blood T cell repertoires in COVID-19 (dated by TCRdb to the early 2020s). With respect to the entire study: The collaborator samples originated in the United States, Italy and Spain and spanned the acute and convalescent phases of COVID-19. The prospective study material was composed of cDNA or gDNA derived from T cells, B-cell-depleted T cells, or PBMCs. The dataset comprised deeply sampled blood TCRbeta repertoires from subjects exposed to, actively infected with, or recovered from COVID-19. The repertoires were released in a freely available public database intended as a resource for research on the immune response to SARS-CoV-2. Samples were obtained from the ongoing ImmuneRACE study (first 160 participants) and from 1,254 subjects provided by 6 global collaborators. Nearly every sample came with metadata listing a de-identified subject ID, COVID-19 status, age in years and sex. HLA class I and class II types, where available, came from metadata supplied by the sample provider rather than from assay-based typing. Overall study outcomes, separate from this receptor: Clinical and demographic metadata were provided uncurated, with the amount varying by source and participant.

Whole blood was collected in K2EDTA tubes by collaborating institutions according to the institutions' own protocols. For TCRbeta analysis, collaborator samples were shipped as frozen whole blood, as isolated PBMCs, or as DNA extracted from either sample type. Including cysteine and phenylalanine, the CDR3 has 19 amino acids. Only the CDR3 portion is preserved as DNA: 57 bases, with reading frame beginning at the first base. As encoded in the germline V gene, CDR1 is MDHEN while CDR2 is SYDVKM. The germline V and J ends show losses of 0 bases and 0 bases respectively, and no gene match explains 9 bases of the junction. The immunoSEQ Assay, a bias-controlled multiplex PCR, was used to amplify TCRbeta CDR3 regions from genomic DNA. As for the original processing: Nucleated cell counts per sample were estimated from amplification of reference gene primers within the assay. To quantify the absolute abundance of each unique TCRbeta CDR3 rearrangement, sequence reads were collapsed and filtered. For each sample, productive Simpson clonality was calculated as the square root of Simpson's diversity index over productive rearrangements. In TCRdb, the immuneACCESS table is reduced to in-frame sequences with V and J assigned. These tables do not hold every clone; where another copy was compared, an unresolved V gene accounts for under half, and the others remain unexplained. V, J and clone size are those of that table, while D and trimming were read from the DNA. The sample table shows over 150,000 clones, and roughly 90% are seen once. Approximately 0.5% of the sample is taken by the ten largest.

The rearranged segments are TRBV28 and TRBJ2-4, with TRBD2 matching 9 junction bases. Sample: peripheral blood. The TCR was taken from a man aged 45-60 years with acute or convalescent COVID-19. The sequenced DNA: TGTGCCAGCAGTTTATGGGGGGGGCTAGCGGGAATAGCCAAAAACATTCAGTACTTC. It codes for CASSLWGGLAGIAKNIQYF.